This T cell receptor (beta chain) appears in the sequencing data of a study of T-cell reconstitution after alpha-beta-depleted transplantation in children. The TCRbeta library was prepared with unique molecular identifiers. A single record per CDR3 protein comes from TCRdb applying MiXCR to the PCR reads. The table records about 110,000 distinct CDR3 sequences, approximately 6.6% of them present only once. V lost 0 bases and J lost 1; bases outside the gene matches: 5. Germline V lookup: CDR1 SGHRS, CDR2 YFSETQ. The CDR3 runs 17 residues. The sequence came from a male patient aged 2-10 years who had a stem cell transplant for acute lymphoblastic leukemia, so the T cells may come from the graft donor. The sequencing here drew on PBMCs, mostly from graft donor cells, taken 360 days after TCRalphabeta/CD19-depleted stem cell transplant. The chain joins TRBV5-1 to TRBJ2-5, with 11 bases aligning to TRBD2. The CDR3: CASSLGPLAGGQETQYF. The CDR3 nucleotides are TGCGCCAGCAGCTTGGGGCCTCTAGCGGGGGGCCAAGAGACCCAGTACTTC.